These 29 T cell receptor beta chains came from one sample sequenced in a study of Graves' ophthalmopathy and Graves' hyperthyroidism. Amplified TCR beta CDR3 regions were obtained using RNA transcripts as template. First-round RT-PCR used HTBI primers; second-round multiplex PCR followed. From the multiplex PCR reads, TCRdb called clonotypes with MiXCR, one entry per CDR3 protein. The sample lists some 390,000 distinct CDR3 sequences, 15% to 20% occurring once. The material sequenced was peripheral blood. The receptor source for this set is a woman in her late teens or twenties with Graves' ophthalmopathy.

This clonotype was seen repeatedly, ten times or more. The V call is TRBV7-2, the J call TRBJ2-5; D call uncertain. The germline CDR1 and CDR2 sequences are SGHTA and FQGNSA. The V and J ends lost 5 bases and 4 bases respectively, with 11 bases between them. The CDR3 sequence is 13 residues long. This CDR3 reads CASSALRSETQYF. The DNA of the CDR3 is TGTGCCAGCAGCGCGTTGAGATCAGAGACCCAGTACTTC.

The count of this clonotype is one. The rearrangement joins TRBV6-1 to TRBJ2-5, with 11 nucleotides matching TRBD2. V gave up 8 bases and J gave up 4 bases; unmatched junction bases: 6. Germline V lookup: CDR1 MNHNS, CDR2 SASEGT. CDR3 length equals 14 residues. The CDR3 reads CASLRLAGGETQYF. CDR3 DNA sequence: TGTGCCAGCCTCAGGCTAGCGGGAGGAGAGACCCAGTACTTC.

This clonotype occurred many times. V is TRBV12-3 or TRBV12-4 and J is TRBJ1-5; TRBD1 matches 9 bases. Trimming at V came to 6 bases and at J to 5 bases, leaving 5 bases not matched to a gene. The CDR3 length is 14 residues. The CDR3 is CASSRDRAYQPQHF. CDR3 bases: TGTGCCAGCAGCCGGGACAGGGCGTATCAGCCCCAGCATTTT.

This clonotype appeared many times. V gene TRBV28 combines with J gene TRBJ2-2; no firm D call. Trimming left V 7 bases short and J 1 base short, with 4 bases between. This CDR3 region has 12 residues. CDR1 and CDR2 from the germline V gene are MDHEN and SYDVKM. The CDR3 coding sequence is TGTGCCAGCACGGAGAACACCGGGGAGCTGTTTTTT. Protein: CASTENTGELFF.

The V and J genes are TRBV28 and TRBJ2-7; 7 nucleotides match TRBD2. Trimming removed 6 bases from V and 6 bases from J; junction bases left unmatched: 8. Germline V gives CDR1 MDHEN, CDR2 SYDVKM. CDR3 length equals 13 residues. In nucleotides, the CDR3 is TGTGCCAGCAGACGAGGGACTATCGGCGAGCAGTACTTC. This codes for CASRRGTIGEQYF.

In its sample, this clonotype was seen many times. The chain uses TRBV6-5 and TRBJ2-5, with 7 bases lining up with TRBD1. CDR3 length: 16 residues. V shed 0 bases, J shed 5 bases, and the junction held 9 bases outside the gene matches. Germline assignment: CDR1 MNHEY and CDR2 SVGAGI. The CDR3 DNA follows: TGTGCCAGCAGTTACTCGTGGCAACGAGGGGGCGAGACCCAGTACTTC. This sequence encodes CASSYSWQRGGETQYF.

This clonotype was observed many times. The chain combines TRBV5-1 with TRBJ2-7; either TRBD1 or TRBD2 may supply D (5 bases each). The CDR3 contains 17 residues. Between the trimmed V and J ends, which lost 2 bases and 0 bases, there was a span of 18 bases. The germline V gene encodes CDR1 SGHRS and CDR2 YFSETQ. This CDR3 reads CASSFSPGTPSSYEQYF. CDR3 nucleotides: TGCGCCAGCAGCTTCAGCCCCGGGACCCCTAGCTCCTACGAGCAGTACTTC.

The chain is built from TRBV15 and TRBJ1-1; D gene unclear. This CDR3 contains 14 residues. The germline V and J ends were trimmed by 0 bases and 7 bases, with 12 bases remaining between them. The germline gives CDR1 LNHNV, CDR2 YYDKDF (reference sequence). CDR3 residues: CATSREGLGYEAFF. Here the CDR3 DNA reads TGTGCCACCAGCAGAGAAGGACTCGGGTATGAAGCTTTCTTT.

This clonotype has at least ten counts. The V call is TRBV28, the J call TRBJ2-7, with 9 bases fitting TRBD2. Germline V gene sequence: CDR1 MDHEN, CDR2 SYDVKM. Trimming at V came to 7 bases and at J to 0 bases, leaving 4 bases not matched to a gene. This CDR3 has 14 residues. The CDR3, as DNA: TGTGCCAGCACGCTAGCGGGATTCTCCTACGAGCAGTACTTC. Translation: CASTLAGFSYEQYF.

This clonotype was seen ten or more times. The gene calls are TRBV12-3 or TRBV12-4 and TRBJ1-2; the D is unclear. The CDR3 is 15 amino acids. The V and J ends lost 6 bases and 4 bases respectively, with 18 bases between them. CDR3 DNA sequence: TGTGCCAGCAGCGGATTCCGGGAACCTCTCTATGGCTACACCTTC. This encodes CASSGFREPLYGYTF.

The CDR3 loop reads CAISDQGQPQHF. The CDR3 bases are TGTGCCATCAGTGACCAAGGTCAGCCCCAGCATTTT. This chain uses TRBV10-3 with TRBJ1-5; D ambiguous. From germline, CDR1 is ENHRY and CDR2 SYGVKD. V lost 3 bases, J lost 6 bases, and 6 bases lay in between. The CDR3 consists of 12 residues.

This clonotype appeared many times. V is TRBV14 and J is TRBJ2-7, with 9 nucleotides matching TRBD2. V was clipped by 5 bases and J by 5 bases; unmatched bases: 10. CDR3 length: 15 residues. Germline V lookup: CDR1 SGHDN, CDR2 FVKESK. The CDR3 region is CASSETSGAYHEQYF. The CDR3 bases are TGTGCCAGCAGCGAGACTAGCGGTGCTTACCACGAGCAGTACTTC.

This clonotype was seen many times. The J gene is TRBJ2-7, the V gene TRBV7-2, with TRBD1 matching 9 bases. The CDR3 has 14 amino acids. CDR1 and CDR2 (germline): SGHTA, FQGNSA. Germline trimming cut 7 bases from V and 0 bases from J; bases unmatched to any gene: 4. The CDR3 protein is CASKGTGSSYEQYF. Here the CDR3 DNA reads TGTGCCAGCAAAGGGACAGGGAGCTCCTACGAGCAGTACTTC.

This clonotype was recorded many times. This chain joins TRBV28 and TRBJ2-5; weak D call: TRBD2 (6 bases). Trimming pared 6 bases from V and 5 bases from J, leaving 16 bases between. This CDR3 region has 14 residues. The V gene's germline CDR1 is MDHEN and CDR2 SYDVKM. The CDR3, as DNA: TGTGCCAGCAGCCAGGTCCGGGCGGGGGAGACCCAGTACTTC. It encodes CASSQVRAGETQYF.

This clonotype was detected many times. CDR3 residues: CASSLRQGTSYEQYF. The CDR3 DNA sequence: TGTGCCAGCAGCTTAAGGCAGGGGACCTCCTACGAGCAGTACTTC. The genes are TRBV7-2 and TRBJ2-7; maybe TRBD1 (6 bases). The CDR3 is 15 residues long. Germline CDR1 is SGHTA and CDR2 is FQGNSA. The V gene lost 2 bases and the J gene lost 0 bases, with 11 bases spanning the gap.

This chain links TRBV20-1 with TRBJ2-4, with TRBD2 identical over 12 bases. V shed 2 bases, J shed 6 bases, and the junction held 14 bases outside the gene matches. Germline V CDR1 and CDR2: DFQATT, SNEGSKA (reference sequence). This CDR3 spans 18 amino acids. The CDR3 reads CSARRLAGGPASSNIQYF. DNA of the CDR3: TGCAGTGCTAGACGGCTAGCGGGGGGGCCCGCCTCTTCAAACATTCAGTACTTC.

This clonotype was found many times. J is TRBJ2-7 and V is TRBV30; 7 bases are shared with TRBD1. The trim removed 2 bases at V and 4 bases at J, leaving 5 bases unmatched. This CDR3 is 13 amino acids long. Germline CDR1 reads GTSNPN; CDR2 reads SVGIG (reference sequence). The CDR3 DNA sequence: TGTGCCTGGAGTCCGACAGGGTATTACGAGCAGTACTTC. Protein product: CAWSPTGYYEQYF.

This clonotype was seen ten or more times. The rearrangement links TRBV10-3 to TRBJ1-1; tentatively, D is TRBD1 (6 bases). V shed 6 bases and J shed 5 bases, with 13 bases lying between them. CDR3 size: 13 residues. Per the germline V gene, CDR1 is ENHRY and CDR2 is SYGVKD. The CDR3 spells CAIRIDRMTEAFF. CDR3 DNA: TGTGCCATCAGGATCGACAGGATGACTGAAGCTTTCTTT.

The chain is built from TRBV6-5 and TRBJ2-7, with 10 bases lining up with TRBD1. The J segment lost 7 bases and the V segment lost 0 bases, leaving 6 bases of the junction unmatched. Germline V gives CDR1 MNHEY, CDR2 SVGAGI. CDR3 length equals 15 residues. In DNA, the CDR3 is TGTGCCAGCAGTTACTCGTCGGGACAGGGGCGTGAGCAGTACTTC. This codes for CASSYSSGQGREQYF.

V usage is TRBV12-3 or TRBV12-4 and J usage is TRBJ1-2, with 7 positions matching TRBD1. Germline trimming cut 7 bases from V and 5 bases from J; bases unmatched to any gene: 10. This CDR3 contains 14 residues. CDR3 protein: CASKEGANPYGYTF. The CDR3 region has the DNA TGTGCCAGCAAGGAGGGGGCGAACCCATATGGCTACACCTTC.

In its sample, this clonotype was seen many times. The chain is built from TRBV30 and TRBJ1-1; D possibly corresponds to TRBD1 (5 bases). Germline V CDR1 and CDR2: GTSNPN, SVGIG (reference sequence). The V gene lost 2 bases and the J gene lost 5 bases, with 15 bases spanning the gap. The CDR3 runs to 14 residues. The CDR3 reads CAWSLTGTATEAFF. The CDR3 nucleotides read TGTGCCTGGAGTTTAACCGGGACGGCGACTGAAGCTTTCTTT.

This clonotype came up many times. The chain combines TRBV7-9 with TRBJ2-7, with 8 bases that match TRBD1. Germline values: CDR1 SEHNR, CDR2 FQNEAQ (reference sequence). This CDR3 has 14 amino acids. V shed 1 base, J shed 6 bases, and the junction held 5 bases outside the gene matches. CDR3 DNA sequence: TGTGCCAGCAGCTTAGGGACAGGGTTGCGCGAGCAGTACTTC. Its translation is CASSLGTGLREQYF.

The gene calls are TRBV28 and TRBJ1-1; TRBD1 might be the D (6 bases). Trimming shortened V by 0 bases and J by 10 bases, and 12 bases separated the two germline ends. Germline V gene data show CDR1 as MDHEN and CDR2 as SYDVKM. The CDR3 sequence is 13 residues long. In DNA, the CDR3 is TGTGCCAGCAGTTTATGGGGGGGGCAGGGAGCTTTCTTT. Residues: CASSLWGGQGAFF.

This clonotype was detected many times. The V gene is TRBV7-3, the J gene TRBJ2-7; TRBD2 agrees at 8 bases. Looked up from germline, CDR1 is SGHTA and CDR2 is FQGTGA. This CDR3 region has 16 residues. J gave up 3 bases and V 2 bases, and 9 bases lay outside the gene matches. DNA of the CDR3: TGTGCCAGCAGCTTACGGGCAGGGAGCGGGAGCTACGAGCAGTACTTC. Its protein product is CASSLRAGSGSYEQYF. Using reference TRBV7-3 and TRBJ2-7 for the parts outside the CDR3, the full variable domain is GAGVSQTPSNKVTEKGKYVELRCDPISGHTALYWYRQSLGQGPEFLIYFQGTGAADDSGLPNDRFFAVRPEGSVSTLKIQRTERGDSAVYLCASSLRAGSGSYEQYFGPGTRLTVT.

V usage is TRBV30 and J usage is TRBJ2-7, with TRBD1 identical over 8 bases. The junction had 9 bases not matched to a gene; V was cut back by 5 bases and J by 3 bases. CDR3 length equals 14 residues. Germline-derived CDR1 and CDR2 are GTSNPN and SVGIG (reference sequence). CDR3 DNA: TGTGCCTGGGCTCGGACAGGGCAGGGCTACGAGCAGTACTTC. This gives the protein CAWARTGQGYEQYF. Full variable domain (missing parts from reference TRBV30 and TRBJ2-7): SQTIHQWPATLVQPVGSPLSLECTVEGTSNPNLYWYRQAAGRGLQLLFYSVGIGQISSEVPQNLSASRPQDRQFILSSKKLLLSDSGFYLCAWARTGQGYEQYFGPGTRLTVT.

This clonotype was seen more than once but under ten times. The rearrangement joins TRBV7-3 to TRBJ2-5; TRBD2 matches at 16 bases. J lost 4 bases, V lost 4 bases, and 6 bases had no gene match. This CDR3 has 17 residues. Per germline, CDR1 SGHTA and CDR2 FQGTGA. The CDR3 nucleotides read TGTGCCAGCAGCTCGGGACTAGCGGGGGGGCCGGGAGAGACCCAGTACTTC. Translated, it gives CASSSGLAGGPGETQYF.

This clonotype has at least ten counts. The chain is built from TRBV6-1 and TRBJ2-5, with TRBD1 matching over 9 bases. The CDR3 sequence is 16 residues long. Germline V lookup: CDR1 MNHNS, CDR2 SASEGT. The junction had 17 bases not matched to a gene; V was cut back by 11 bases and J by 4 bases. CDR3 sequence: CAGRTGEAPQGETQYF. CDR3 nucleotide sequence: TGTGCCGGCCGGACAGGGGAAGCCCCACAGGGAGAGACCCAGTACTTC.

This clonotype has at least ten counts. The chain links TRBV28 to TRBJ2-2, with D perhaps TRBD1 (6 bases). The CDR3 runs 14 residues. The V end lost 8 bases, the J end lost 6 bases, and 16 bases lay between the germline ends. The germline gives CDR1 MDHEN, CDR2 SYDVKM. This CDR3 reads CASVTGSRSGELFF. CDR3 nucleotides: TGTGCCAGCGTAACAGGGAGTCGGTCCGGGGAGCTGTTTTTT.

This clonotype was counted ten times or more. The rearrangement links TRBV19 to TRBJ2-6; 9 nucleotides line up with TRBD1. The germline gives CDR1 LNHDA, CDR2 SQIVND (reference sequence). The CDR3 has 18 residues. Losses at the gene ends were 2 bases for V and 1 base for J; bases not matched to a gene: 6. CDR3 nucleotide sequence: TGTGCCAGTAGTATAAGATGGACAGGGGTTTCTGGGGCCAACGTCCTGACTTTC. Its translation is CASSIRWTGVSGANVLTF.